Below are 16 T cell receptor beta chains sequenced from a single sample in a study of patients and donors after allogeneic stem cell transplantation. A single record per CDR3 protein comes from TCRdb applying MiXCR to the RT-PCR reads. The sample lists about a million distinct CDR3 sequences, about 20% seen once, with roughly 6% in the top ten. Sequenced material: blood, either unsorted or a sorted T cell fraction (not recorded which). These TCRs come from a human donor who was either an allogeneic HSCT recipient or a stem cell or donor lymphocyte infusion donor (not recorded which). It is not recorded whose cells these are; they may come from a transplant donor.

This clonotype was observed a few times. The genes are TRBV10-3 and TRBJ2-2, with 8 bases lining up with TRBD1. The CDR3 is 17 residues long. The junction had 9 bases not matched to a gene; V was cut back by 2 bases and J by 4 bases. The germline CDR1 and CDR2 sequences are ENHRY and SYGVKD. The CDR3 DNA follows: TGTGCCATCAGTGAGCGTCAGGGGGCGCGAGTCACCGGGGAGCTGTTTTTT. Its protein product is CAISERQGARVTGELFF.

In this sample, this clonotype turned up a few times. CDR3 loop: CASSGQSDRQHGYTF. CDR3 DNA: TGTGCCAGCAGTGGCCAGAGTGACAGACAGCATGGCTACACCTTC. This chain connects TRBV25-1 to TRBJ1-2, with TRBD1 as a possible D gene (5 bases). Germline loops: CDR1 MGHDK, CDR2 SYGVNS. The CDR3 spans 15 residues. V dropped 4 bases and J dropped 6 bases, with 18 bases sitting between them.

This clonotype was counted a few times. The genes are TRBV2 and TRBJ2-1; 8 nucleotides line up with TRBD1. Germline V gene data show CDR1 as SNHLY and CDR2 as FYNNEI. The CDR3 covers 14 residues. Losses at the gene ends were 6 bases for V and 7 bases for J; bases not matched to a gene: 8. CDR3 protein: CASSRQGQANEQFF. DNA for the CDR3: TGTGCCAGCAGCCGACAGGGGCAGGCGAATGAGCAGTTCTTC. Supplemented by reference TRBV2 and TRBJ2-1, the full variable domain reads EPEVTQTPSHQVTQMGQEVILRCVPISNHLYFYWYRQILGQKVEFLVSFYNNEISEKSEIFDDQFSVERPDGSNFTLKIRSTKLEDSAMYFCASSRQGQANEQFFGPGTRLTVL.

The chain recombines TRBV12-3 or TRBV12-4 with TRBJ2-7, with D perhaps matching TRBD1 (5 bases). Trimming cost V 3 bases and J 5 bases, with 14 bases left between them. The CDR3 runs 14 residues. The CDR3 is CASSFSFPGNEQYF. CDR3 bases: TGTGCCAGCAGTTTTAGTTTCCCAGGGAACGAGCAGTACTTC.

The chain combines TRBV10-3 with TRBJ1-1; possible D gene TRBD1, 5 bases. Germline V gives CDR1 ENHRY, CDR2 SYGVKD. The V gene lost 7 bases and the J gene lost 6 bases, with 15 bases spanning the gap. The CDR3 spans 13 residues. The DNA for the CDR3 is TGTGCCATCATGAAAGGGGATGGAGCTGAAGCTTTCTTT. Its translation is CAIMKGDGAEAFF.

This chain links TRBV4-1 with TRBJ2-5; D might be TRBD2 (6 bases). This CDR3 contains 15 residues. The germline CDR1 and CDR2 sequences are MGHRA and YSYEKL. The V gene lost 1 base and the J gene lost 0 bases, with 9 bases spanning the gap. CDR3 loop: CASSQVRTNQETQYF. CDR3 bases: TGCGCCAGCAGCCAAGTTCGGACTAACCAAGAGACCCAGTACTTC.

This chain uses TRBV14 with TRBJ2-3; D call uncertain. The length of the CDR3 is 14 residues. CDR1 is SGHDN and CDR2 is FVKESK in the germline V gene. Trimming pared 4 bases from V and 1 base from J, leaving 9 bases between. CDR3 bases: TGTGCCAGCAGCCGAACGGACGGCACAGATACGCAGTATTTT. Its protein product is CASSRTDGTDTQYF.

The table lists this clonotype with a few counts. This chain joins TRBV2 and TRBJ2-1, with 7 bases that match TRBD2. Trimming took 4 bases from V and 8 from J; bases not matched to a gene: 8. Germline values: CDR1 SNHLY, CDR2 FYNNEI. The CDR3 length is 14 residues. The CDR3 protein is CASSGLTSTHEQFF. In DNA, the CDR3 is TGTGCCAGCAGTGGATTGACTAGCACCCATGAGCAGTTCTTC.

This clonotype came up a few times. The chain recombines TRBV6-5 with TRBJ1-2; 7 bases are a match to TRBD1. With 7 bases clipped from V and 14 bases from J, the junction kept 10 bases outside the gene matches. Germline V gene data show CDR1 as MNHEY and CDR2 as SVGAGI. This CDR3 spans 11 amino acids. CDR3 loop: CASNRQGAETF. The CDR3 bases are TGTGCCAGCAACCGACAGGGTGCGGAGACCTTC.

The rearrangement uses TRBV7-3 and TRBJ2-3; no clear D gene. V lost 5 bases and J 0 bases, leaving 12 bases between the germline ends. The CDR3 covers 15 residues. Germline CDR1 is SGHTA and CDR2 is FQGTGA. CDR3: CASSQTPGSTDTQYF. The CDR3 DNA is TGTGCCAGCAGCCAGACCCCAGGAAGCACAGATACGCAGTATTTT.

This clonotype occurred a few times. CDR3 protein: CASSLQGGLTNTGELFF. The CDR3 nucleotides are TGTGCCAGCAGCTTGCAGGGGGGCTTGACGAACACCGGGGAGCTGTTTTTT. This chain connects TRBV7-9 to TRBJ2-2, with D tentatively TRBD1 (7 bases). Per the germline V gene, CDR1 is SEHNR and CDR2 is FQNEAQ (reference sequence). The CDR3 is 17 residues long. V gave up 3 bases and J gave up 0 bases, with 14 bases separating them.

CDR3 nucleotides: TGTGCCAGCAGCTTGACAGGGGGTGCGACCCAGTACTTC. The encoded protein is CASSLTGGATQYF. The chain links TRBV5-4 to TRBJ2-5, with 8 bases that match TRBD1. The V gene end was trimmed by 1 base and the J gene end by 7 bases; junction bases not matched to a gene: 3. Germline loops: CDR1 SGHNT, CDR2 YYREEE (reference sequence). CDR3 length equals 13 residues.

This clonotype was seen more than once but under ten times. The chain links TRBV24-1 to TRBJ2-1, with 8 bases lining up with TRBD1. Germline V gives CDR1 KGHDR, CDR2 SFDVKD. Losses at the gene ends were 3 bases for V and 1 base for J; bases not matched to a gene: 10. CDR3 length equals 18 residues. CDR3 in amino acids: CATSDPDRERPSYNEQFF. CDR3 bases: TGTGCCACCAGTGATCCGGACAGGGAGCGTCCTTCCTACAATGAGCAGTTCTTC.

The V call is TRBV5-1, the J call TRBJ1-1, with a weak D call TRBD1 (6 bases). Germline V gives CDR1 SGHRS, CDR2 YFSETQ. This CDR3 comprises 17 residues. Trimming took off 0 bases at V and 6 bases at J, with 21 bases between the two ends. Written as DNA, the CDR3 is TGCGCCAGCAGCTTGGCCAAAAAACAGGGTGTTTCTGCTGAAGCTTTCTTT. Its translation: CASSLAKKQGVSAEAFF. The full variable domain, completed using reference TRBV5-1 and TRBJ1-1, is KAGVTQTPRYLIKTRGQQVTLSCSPISGHRSVSWYQQTPGQGLQFLFEYFSETQRNKGNFPGRFSGRQFSNSRSEMNVSTLELGDSALYLCASSLAKKQGVSAEAFFGQGTRLTVV.

A few counts support this clonotype. The chain combines TRBV6-1 with TRBJ1-5; D call uncertain. V lost 8 bases, J lost 0 bases, and 11 bases lay in between. Germline-derived CDR1 and CDR2 are MNHNS and SASEGT. CDR3 length: 14 residues. The CDR3 DNA reads as TGTGCCAGCTCCTCTACTTATAGCAATCAGCCCCAGCATTTT. It encodes CASSSTYSNQPQHF.

The gene calls are TRBV6-5 and TRBJ2-7; a weak D match, TRBD2 (6 bases). Per germline, CDR1 MNHEY and CDR2 SVGAGI. The CDR3 consists of 15 residues. Trimming removed 0 bases from V and 3 bases from J, with 12 bases in between. The CDR3 is CASSYSERGLYEQYF. In nucleotides, the CDR3 is TGTGCCAGCAGTTACTCGGAGAGGGGACTCTACGAGCAGTACTTC.